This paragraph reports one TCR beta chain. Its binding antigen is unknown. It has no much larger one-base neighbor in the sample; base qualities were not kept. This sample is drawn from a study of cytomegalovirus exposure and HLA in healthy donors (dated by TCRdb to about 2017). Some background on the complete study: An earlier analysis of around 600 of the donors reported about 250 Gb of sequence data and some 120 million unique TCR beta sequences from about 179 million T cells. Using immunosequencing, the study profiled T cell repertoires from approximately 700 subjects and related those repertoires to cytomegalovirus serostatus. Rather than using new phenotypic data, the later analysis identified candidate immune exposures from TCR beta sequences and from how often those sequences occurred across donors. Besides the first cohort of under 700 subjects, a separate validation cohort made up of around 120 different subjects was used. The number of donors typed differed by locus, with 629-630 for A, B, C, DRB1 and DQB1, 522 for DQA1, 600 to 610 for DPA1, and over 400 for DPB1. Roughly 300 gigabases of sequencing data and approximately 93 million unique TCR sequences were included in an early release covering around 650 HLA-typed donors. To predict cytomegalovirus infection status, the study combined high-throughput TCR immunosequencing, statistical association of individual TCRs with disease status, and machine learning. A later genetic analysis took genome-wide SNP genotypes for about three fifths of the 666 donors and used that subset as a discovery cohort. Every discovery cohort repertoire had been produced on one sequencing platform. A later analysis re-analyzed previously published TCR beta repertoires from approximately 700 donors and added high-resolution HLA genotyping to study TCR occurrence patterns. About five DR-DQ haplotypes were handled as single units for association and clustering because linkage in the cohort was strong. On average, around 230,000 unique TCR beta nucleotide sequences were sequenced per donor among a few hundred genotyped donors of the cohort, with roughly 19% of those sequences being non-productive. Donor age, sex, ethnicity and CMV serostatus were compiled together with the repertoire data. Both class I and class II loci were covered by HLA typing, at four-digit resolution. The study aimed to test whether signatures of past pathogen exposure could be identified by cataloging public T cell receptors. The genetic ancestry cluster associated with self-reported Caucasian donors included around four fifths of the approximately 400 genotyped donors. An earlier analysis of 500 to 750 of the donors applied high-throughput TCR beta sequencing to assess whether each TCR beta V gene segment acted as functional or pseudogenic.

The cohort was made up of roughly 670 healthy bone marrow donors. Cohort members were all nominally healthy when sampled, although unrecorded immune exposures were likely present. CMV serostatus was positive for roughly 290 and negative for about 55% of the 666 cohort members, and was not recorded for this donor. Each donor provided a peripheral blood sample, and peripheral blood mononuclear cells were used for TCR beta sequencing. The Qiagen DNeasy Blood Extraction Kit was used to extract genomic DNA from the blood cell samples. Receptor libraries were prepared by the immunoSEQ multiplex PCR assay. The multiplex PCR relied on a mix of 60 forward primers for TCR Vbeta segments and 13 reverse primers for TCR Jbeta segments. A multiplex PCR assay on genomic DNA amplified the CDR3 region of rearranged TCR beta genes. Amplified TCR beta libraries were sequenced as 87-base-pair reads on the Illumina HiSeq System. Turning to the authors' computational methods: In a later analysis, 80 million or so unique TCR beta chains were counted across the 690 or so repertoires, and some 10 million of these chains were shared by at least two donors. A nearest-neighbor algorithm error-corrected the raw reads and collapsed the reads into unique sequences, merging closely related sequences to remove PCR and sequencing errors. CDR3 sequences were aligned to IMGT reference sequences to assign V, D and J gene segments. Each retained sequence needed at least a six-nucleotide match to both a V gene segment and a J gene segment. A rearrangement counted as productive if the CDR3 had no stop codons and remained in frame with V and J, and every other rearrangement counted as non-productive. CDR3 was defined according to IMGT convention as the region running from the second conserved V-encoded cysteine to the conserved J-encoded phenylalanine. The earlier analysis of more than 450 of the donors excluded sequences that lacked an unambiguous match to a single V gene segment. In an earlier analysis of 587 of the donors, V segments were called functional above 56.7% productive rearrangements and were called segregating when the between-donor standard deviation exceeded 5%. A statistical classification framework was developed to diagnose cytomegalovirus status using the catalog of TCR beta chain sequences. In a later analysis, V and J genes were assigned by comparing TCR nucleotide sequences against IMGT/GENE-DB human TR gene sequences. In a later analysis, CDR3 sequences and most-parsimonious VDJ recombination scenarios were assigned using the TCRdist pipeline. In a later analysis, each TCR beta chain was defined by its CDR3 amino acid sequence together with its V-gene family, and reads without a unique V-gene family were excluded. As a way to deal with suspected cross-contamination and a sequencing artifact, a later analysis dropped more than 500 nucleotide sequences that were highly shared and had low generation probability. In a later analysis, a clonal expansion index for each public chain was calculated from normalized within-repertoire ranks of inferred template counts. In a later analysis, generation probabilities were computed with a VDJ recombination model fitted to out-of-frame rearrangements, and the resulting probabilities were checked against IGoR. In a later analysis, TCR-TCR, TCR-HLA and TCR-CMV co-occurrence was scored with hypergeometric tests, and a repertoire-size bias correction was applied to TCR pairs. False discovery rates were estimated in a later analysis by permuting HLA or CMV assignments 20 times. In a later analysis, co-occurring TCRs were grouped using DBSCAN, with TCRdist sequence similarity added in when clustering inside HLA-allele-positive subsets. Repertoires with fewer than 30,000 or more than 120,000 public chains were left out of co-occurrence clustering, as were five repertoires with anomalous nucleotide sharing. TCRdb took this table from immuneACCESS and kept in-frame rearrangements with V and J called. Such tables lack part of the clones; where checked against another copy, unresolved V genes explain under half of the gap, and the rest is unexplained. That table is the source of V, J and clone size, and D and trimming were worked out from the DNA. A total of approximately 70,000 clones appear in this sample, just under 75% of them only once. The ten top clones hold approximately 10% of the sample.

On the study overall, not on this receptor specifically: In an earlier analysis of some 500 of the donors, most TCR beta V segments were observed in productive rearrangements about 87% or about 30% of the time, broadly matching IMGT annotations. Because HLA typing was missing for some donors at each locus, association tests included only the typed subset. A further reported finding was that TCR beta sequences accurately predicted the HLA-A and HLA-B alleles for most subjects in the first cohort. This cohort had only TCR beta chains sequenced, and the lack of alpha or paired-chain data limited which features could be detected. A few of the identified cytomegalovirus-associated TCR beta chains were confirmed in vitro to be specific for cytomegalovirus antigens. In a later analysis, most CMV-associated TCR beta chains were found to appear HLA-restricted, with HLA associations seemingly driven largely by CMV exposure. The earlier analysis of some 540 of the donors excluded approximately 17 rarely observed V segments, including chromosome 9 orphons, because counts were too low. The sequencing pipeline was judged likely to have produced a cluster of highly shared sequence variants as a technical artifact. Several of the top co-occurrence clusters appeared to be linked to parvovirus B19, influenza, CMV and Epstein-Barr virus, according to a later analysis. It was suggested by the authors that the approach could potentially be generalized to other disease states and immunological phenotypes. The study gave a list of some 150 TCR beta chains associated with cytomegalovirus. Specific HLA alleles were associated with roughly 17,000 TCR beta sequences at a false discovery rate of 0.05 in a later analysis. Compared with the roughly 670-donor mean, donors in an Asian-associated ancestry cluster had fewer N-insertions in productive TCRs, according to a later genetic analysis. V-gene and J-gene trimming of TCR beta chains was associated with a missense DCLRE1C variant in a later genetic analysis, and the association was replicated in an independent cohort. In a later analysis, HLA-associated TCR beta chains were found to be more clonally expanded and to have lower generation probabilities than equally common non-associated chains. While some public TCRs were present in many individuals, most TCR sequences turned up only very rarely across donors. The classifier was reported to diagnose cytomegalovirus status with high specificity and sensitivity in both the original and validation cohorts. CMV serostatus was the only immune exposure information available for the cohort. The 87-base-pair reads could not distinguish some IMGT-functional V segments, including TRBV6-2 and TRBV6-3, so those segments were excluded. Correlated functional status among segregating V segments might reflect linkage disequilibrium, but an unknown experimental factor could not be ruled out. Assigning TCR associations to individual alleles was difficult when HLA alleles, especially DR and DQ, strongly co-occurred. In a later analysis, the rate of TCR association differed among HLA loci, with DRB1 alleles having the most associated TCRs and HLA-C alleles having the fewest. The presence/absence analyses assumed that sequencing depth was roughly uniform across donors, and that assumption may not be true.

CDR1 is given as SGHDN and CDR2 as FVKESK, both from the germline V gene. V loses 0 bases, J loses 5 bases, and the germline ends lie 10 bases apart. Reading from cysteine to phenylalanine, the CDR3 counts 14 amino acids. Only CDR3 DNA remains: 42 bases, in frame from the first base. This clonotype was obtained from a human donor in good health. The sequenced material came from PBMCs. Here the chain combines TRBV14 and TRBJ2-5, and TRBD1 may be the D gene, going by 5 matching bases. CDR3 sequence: CASSQEQGWETQYF. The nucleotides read TGTGCCAGCAGCCAAGAGCAGGGTTGGGAGACCCAGTACTTC.